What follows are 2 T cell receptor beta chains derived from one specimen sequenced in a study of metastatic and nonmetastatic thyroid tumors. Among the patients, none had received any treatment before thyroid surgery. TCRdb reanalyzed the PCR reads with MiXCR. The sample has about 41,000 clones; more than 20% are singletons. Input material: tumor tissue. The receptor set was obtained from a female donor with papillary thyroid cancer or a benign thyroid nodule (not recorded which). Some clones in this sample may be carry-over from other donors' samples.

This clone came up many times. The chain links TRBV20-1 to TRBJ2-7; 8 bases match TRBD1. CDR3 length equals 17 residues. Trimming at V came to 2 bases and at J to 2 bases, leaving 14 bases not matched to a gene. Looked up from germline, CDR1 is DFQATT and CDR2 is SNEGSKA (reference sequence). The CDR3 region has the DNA TGCAGTGCTAGAACCACCGAAACAGGGGGTTCCACCTACGAGCAGTACTTC. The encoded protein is CSARTTETGGSTYEQYF.

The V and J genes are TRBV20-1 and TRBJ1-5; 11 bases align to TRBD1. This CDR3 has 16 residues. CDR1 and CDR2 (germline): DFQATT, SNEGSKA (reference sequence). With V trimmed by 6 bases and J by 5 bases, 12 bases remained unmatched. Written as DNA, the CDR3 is TGCAGTGCCGTACGAGGGGACAGGGGGTATGATCAGCCCCAGCATTTT. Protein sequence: CSAVRGDRGYDQPQHF.